What follows is one TCR beta chain and its context. What antigen it recognizes has not been identified. Base quality data are lacking; no much larger clone is found one base away. This entry is derived from a study of response to subunit inactivated influenza vaccine (dated by TCRdb to the late 2010s). About the full investigation: To follow how T cells responded to a trivalent subunit inactivated influenza vaccine, the researchers relied on deep quantitative profiling of the T cell receptor repertoire.

The library was built by means of RT-PCR. Data came from an Illumina HiSeq 2500. TCRdb itself trimmed the public reads at Q25 with fastp, ran MiXCR and retained productive beta chains. Here each entry gathers all rows of one CDR3 protein and keeps the most common genes and DNA. The sample contains about 520,000 distinct CDR3 sequences, around 25% of them found a single time. The leading ten clones occupy approximately 2% of the sample. The study at large found these results: It was suggested by the authors that each seasonal influenza vaccination may recruit only a limited number of new T cells.

From cysteine to phenylalanine, the CDR3 is 12 amino acids long. The CDR3 DNA has 36 bases and is translated from base 1. CDR1 SGHDT and CDR2 YYEEEE are derived from the germline V gene. The V and J ends are trimmed by 5 bases and 2 bases, leaving 5 bases between them. The sample here was CD4+ T cells sorted from PBMCs, taken more than 4 days after vaccination. The receptor was isolated from a man between 45 and 60 years old who received an inactivated influenza vaccine. Donor details come from another sample of the same person, matched by shared clones. The rearranged segments are TRBV5-6 and TRBJ2-1, with the D gene uncertain. The DNA reads TGTGCCAGCAGTAAAGCCTACAATGAGCAGTTCTTC. The resulting protein is CASSKAYNEQFF. With all but the CDR3 taken from the reference TRBV5-6 and TRBJ2-1 genes, the full variable domain is: DAGVTQSPTHLIKTRGQQVTLRCSPKSGHDTVSWYQQALGQGPQFIFQYYEEEERQRGNFPDRFSGHQFPNYSSELNVNALLLGDSALYLCASSKAYNEQFFGPGTRLTVL.